These T cell receptor beta chains were read from a single sample in a study of cytomegalovirus exposure and HLA in healthy donors. The assay was immunoSEQ multiplex PCR, and TCRdb's table has in-frame clones only and misses some. The data contain 150,000 to 200,000 clones, around 76% of them seen just once; the ten biggest clones take up less than 1.2%. The sample comprised PBMCs. The receptor set was obtained from a woman in her 40s in good health and CMV-seronegative. CDR3s include the opening cysteine and the closing phenylalanine or tryptophan. Where a row states a size, it is once, few, many or the class of an expanded clone; other rows omit it.

>TRBJ1-5|TRBV28|.
CASSSGQGGNQPQHF
>TRBJ1-5|TRBV4-2|.
CASSQVGGRGQPQHF
>TRBJ2-7|TRBV5-5|few
CASSTGTGVEQYF
>TRBJ1-1|TRBV6-1|.
CASSGQGETEAFF
>TRBJ2-5|TRBV5-1|.
CASSLGLAGAFGETQYF
>TRBJ1-2|TRBV2|.
CASTRGGNYGYTF
>TRBJ1-1|TRBV11-3|.
CASSYTGGWDTEAFF
>TRBJ2-1|TRBV6-6|.
CASRDLADEQFF
>TRBJ2-1|TRBV6-5|.
CASSYAGLAVSEQFF
>TRBJ1-4|TRBV25-1|.
CASSDFQQGTNEKLFF
>TRBJ2-2|TRBV5-1|.
CASSLEPGGHGELFF
>TRBJ2-1|TRBV5-6|.
CASSLRGSSYNEQFF
>TRBJ2-5|TRBV9|once
CASSVGVGAPSETQYF
>TRBJ2-3|TRBV7-8|.
CASSWPLNSGTDTQYF
>TRBJ1-1|TRBV5-8|few
CASSSYLDREDTEAFF
>TRBJ1-2|TRBV18|once
CASSPQGADYGYTF
>TRBJ1-1|TRBV2|once
CASREGQVNTEAFF
>.|TRBV5-1|.
CASSLEGVYEQYF
>TRBJ2-7|TRBV5-1|.
CASRGPTGAYEQYF
>TRBJ2-6|TRBV7-8|.
CASSLGGSGANVLTF
>TRBJ2-3|TRBV7-3|.
CASSPRSAGGRDTQYF
>TRBJ2-5|TRBV5-4|.
CASSQTGQETQYF
>TRBJ1-2|TRBV6-1|.
CASSERMGDRGNYGYTF
>TRBJ1-1|TRBV6-6|.
CASSPNTGGTEAFF
>TRBJ2-1|TRBV5-1|.
CASSPGQETAEQFF
>TRBJ1-5|TRBV7-2|.
CASSQTGGGQPQHF
>TRBJ2-3|TRBV9|.
CASSPGTSGRAVTVSTDTQYF
>TRBJ2-5|TRBV29-1|.
CSVWGGLLYQETQYF
>TRBJ1-1|TRBV15|once
CATSTGNLQGTEAFF
>TRBJ2-3|TRBV11-2|.
CASSFGQGPDTQYF
>TRBJ2-3|TRBV19|.
CASSIAGTDTQYF
>TRBJ2-7|TRBV7-9|.
CASSRDSGRDEQYF
>TRBJ1-1|TRBV7-9|.
CASSLGTVTEAFF
>TRBJ1-1|TRBV7-9|.
CASSSSRTVNTEAFF
>TRBJ2-3|TRBV5-1|.
CASSWAGTGSSGRNPAGDTQYF
>TRBJ2-5|TRBV6-5|.
CASYRGLGETQYF
>TRBJ2-7|TRBV7-8|.
CASSRGHSYEQYF
>TRBJ1-5|TRBV9|.
CASSVGRNQPQHF
>TRBJ2-5|TRBV6-1|.
CASSEPPLRGQETQYF